This is a list of T cell receptor beta chains from one sample in a study of tumor-infiltrating lymphocytes in primary liver carcinoma. Using its own MiXCR run on the multiplex PCR reads, TCRdb lists one record per CDR3 protein. Of approximately 320,000 distinct CDR3 sequences detected, 50% to 60% appear once; the ten largest clones hold about 17%. The sample taken for sequencing was peripheral blood. These receptors originate from a woman aged 30 to 39 with primary liver carcinoma and hepatitis B virus infection. CDR3s include the opening cysteine and the closing phenylalanine or tryptophan. A D gene is named only where the DNA matches it firmly. Not all rows give a size; the values are once, few, many and, for expanded clones, a class.

CDR3 DNA	CDR3 protein	V gene	J gene	clone size	D gene
TGTGCCAGCAGGGCTCCGGGCTATAATTCACCCCTCCACTTT	CASRAPGYNSPLHF	TRBV6-1	TRBJ1-6	-	-
TGTGCCATCAGTGCGGGGGGGGCTAGCGGGTTCCAAGAGACCCAGTACTTC	CAISAGGASGFQETQYF	TRBV10-3	TRBJ2-5	-	TRBD2
TGTGCCAGCCAGCCTGGAGGCCAGCCCCAGTACTTT	CASQPGGQPQYF	TRBV12-3/TRBV12-4	TRBJ1-5	-	-
TGTGCCGGCAGCCTCCTTGCGGGAACCTCCTACGAGCAGTACTTC	CAGSLLAGTSYEQYF	TRBV11-2	TRBJ2-7	once	-
TGTGCCAGCAGCCTCGAGGGGGGCACCGGGGAGCTGTTTTTT	CASSLEGGTGELFF	TRBV5-5	TRBJ2-2	many	-
TGTGCCAGCAGCTTGGAACGATATGGCTACACCTTC	CASSLERYGYTF	TRBV5-4	TRBJ1-2	many	-
TGCGCCAGCAGCCAAGGCTGGGACTACCAAGAGACCCAGTACTTC	CASSQGWDYQETQYF	TRBV4-3	TRBJ2-5	-	-
TGTGCCAGCAGCTTAAATCGGCGACACTACAATGCGCAGTTCTTC	CASSLNRRHYNAQFF	TRBV11-2	TRBJ2-1	-	-
TGTGCCAGCAGCTTGGTCGCGGACAATCAGCCCCAGCATTTT	CASSLVADNQPQHF	TRBV5-5	TRBJ1-5	-	-
TGTGCCAGCACTTACTCGATGGGACTAGCGGGAGCGTACAATGAGCAGTTCTTC	CASTYSMGLAGAYNEQFF	TRBV6-5	TRBJ2-1	-	TRBD2
TGTGCCAACTTACCCGGGAGCAGGGCTTCCGATGCCTACGAGCAGTACTTC	CANLPGSRASDAYEQYF	TRBV11-3	TRBJ2-7	many	-
TGTGCCAGTTCGTATAGCGGGAACAGAGGAGATACGCAGTATTTT	CASSYSGNRGDTQYF	TRBV12-3/TRBV12-4	TRBJ2-3	-	TRBD2
TGTGCCTGGAGTGTAGGGTGCGGCACAGATACGCAGTATTTT	CAWSVGCGTDTQYF	TRBV30	TRBJ2-3	once	-
TGTGCCAGCAGTTCTGAGGGGGGGTACCAAGAGACCCAGTACTTC	CASSSEGGYQETQYF	TRBV6-6	TRBJ2-5	-	-
TGTGCCAGCCTTGTAGGGGGCTATGGCTACACCTTC	CASLVGGYGYTF	TRBV28	TRBJ1-2	few	-
TGTACCGGCGGCGGGAGCTCACGTTCTGAGCAGTTCTTC	CTGGGSSRSEQFF	TRBV4-2	TRBJ2-1	-	TRBD2
TGTGCCACGGGGGCTCGGGACAGGGGTCCAGATACGCAGTATTTT	CATGARDRGPDTQYF	TRBV10-3	TRBJ2-3	-	TRBD1
TGCGCCAGCAGCCAAGATCAACAGGAGAATCAGCCCCAGCATTTT	CASSQDQQENQPQHF	TRBV4-1	TRBJ1-5	few	-
TGTGCCAGCAGCTTAAGGTCTGCTTTGCATACGCAGTATTTT	CASSLRSALHTQYF	TRBV11-2	TRBJ2-3	many	-
TGTGCCAGTAGTTACTCGAATTCTCAGAGTGGAGCTTTCTTT	CASSYSNSQSGAFF	TRBV6-5	TRBJ1-1	-	-
TGTGTCAGCAGCTTGTCTGGAACAGGGGTGGGGAATGAGCAGTTCTTT	CVSSLSGTGVGNEQFF	TRBV7-9	TRBJ2-1	-	TRBD1
TGTGCCAGCCCCTACAGGGGCTACCAAGAGACCCAGTACTTC	CASPYRGYQETQYF	TRBV6-1	TRBJ2-5	many	TRBD1
TGTGCCAGCAGCTCTACCGGGACGGTAACCGGGGAGCTGTTTTTT	CASSSTGTVTGELFF	TRBV7-9	TRBJ2-2	few	-
TGCAGCGTTCTCAGCGGGAGGACCACTGAAGCTTCCTTT	CSVLSGRTTEASF	TRBV29-1	TRBJ1-1	-	-
TGTGCCAGCAGTTACGAGGGGAGGTCCTCGGAGACCCAGTACTTC	CASSYEGRSSETQYF	TRBV6-5	TRBJ2-5	-	-
TGCAGCGTTGGCAGGGCTAGCACAGATACGCAGTATTTT	CSVGRASTDTQYF	TRBV29-1	TRBJ2-3	-	-
TGTGCCAGCGGAGGGGGGAGCGGTCCTAGCTCCTACAATGAGCAGTTCTTC	CASGGGSGPSSYNEQFF	TRBV12-3/TRBV12-4	TRBJ2-1	-	-
TGTGCCAGCAGTTACGGCCCCTTCTACGAGCAGTACTTC	CASSYGPFYEQYF	TRBV6-2/TRBV6-3	TRBJ2-7	few	-
TGCGCCAGCAGAGAGTCGGGGGGAGGGGGGCAGTTATTC	CASRESGGGGQLF	TRBV10-1	TRBJ2-1	-	-
TGCGCCAGCAGCCCAGAGATGAATAGGGACACGAGCAAGTGGTACTTC	CASSPEMNRDTSKWYF	TRBV4-1	TRBJ2-4	many	-
TGTGCCAGCAGTGAGCCTCTAGGAGGATCCACAGATACGCAGTATTTT	CASSEPLGGSTDTQYF	TRBV6-4	TRBJ2-3	few	-
TGTGCCAGCAGAAGACAGAGAGATAATTCACCCCTCCACTTT	CASRRQRDNSPLHF	TRBV12-3/TRBV12-4	TRBJ1-6	few	-
TGTGCCAGCAGTGAAGGGCTCTATCAGCCCCAGCATTTT	CASSEGLYQPQHF	TRBV6-6	TRBJ1-5	many	-
TGCGCCAGCAGTGAGTCCGATGACGGGGAGCTGTTTTTT	CASSESDDGELFF	TRBV10-1	TRBJ2-2	-	-
TGCAGCGTTACCAAGGGGACTGGCTATGGCTACACCTTC	CSVTKGTGYGYTF	TRBV29-1	TRBJ1-2	many	-
TGTGCCAGCCGAGGGAGCTCTGGGGCCAACATCCTGACTTTC	CASRGSSGANILTF	TRBV6-5	TRBJ2-6	-	-
TGTGCCAGCAGTCGGACCCAAGAGACCCAGTACTTC	CASSRTQETQYF	TRBV12-3/TRBV12-4	TRBJ2-5	few	-
TGCGCCAGCAGCCGAACGACTGGCTTAGGAATCCAAGAGACCCAGTACTTC	CASSRTTGLGIQETQYF	TRBV4-1	TRBJ2-5	once	-
TGTGCCAGCGGATCCGGGACTAGCGGCTCCTACGAGCGGTACTTC	CASGSGTSGSYERYF	TRBV6-6	TRBJ2-7	few	TRBD2
TGTGCCAGCAGTGTCGGTAGCGGGACAGAGACCCAGTACTTC	CASSVGSGTETQYF	TRBV6-1	TRBJ2-5	-	TRBD2
TGTGCCAGCAACAAGCGGGAGCTGGCCCCCAATGAGCAGTTCTTC	CASNKRELAPNEQFF	TRBV5-4	TRBJ2-1	few	TRBD2
TGCAGCGTTGGACACGGGGTTGAGGGCTATACCTTC	CSVGHGVEGYTF	TRBV29-1	TRBJ1-2	-	-
TGTGCCTGGAGTGCCCTTCGTTTCACTGAAGTTTTCTTT	CAWSALRFTEVFF	TRBV30	TRBJ1-1	-	-
TGCGCCAGCAGCCAGGGACTAGCGGGAGTAAGGACCGGGGAGCTGTTTTTT	CASSQGLAGVRTGELFF	TRBV4-1	TRBJ2-2	few	TRBD2
TGTGCCAGCAGTCCTCCGGGGGGCGCGACCGGCACCTACGAGCAGTACTTC	CASSPPGGATGTYEQYF	TRBV12-3/TRBV12-4	TRBJ2-7	-	-
TGCGCCAGCTCATGGACTAGGACGACCGGGGAGCTGTTTTTT	CASSWTRTTGELFF	TRBV4-3	TRBJ2-2	many	TRBD2
TGTGCCACCAGTGATCCCCGGGGTGGGACCTACGAGCAGTACTTC	CATSDPRGGTYEQYF	TRBV24-1	TRBJ2-7	-	-
TGTGCCAGCAGACTATCGCGTCGACAAGGGTGGCGGGAGAACGAGCAGTACTTC	CASRLSRRQGWRENEQYF	TRBV12-3/TRBV12-4	TRBJ2-7	-	TRBD2
TGCGCCAGCAGCTTGGTAGCTAGCGGGAGCTTTAATGAGCAGTTCTTC	CASSLVASGSFNEQFF	TRBV5-1	TRBJ2-1	few	TRBD2
TGTGCCAGCAGCTTACGAGGTAGCGGGAGGGTCACAGATACGCAGTATTTT	CASSLRGSGRVTDTQYF	TRBV11-2	TRBJ2-3	many	TRBD2
TGTGCCATCGGGGAGGGACACACTGGAAACACCATATATTTT	CAIGEGHTGNTIYF	TRBV10-3	TRBJ1-3	-	-
TGTGCCAGCAGCTTGTGGGCGGCACCCCACGAGCAGTACTTC	CASSLWAAPHEQYF	TRBV5-6	TRBJ2-7	-	-
TGTGCCAGCAGTTCACCATCGAATAGCGGGAGTGTCAATGAGCAGTTCTTC	CASSSPSNSGSVNEQFF	TRBV6-5	TRBJ2-1	-	TRBD2
TGTGCCAGCAGTTCCCGGGGTAAACAAGAGACCCAGTACTTC	CASSSRGKQETQYF	TRBV12-3/TRBV12-4	TRBJ2-5	-	-
TGTGCCAGCAGTTACTCCCTGAGACTAGCCTCCACAGATACGCAGTATTTT	CASSYSLRLASTDTQYF	TRBV6-6	TRBJ2-3	-	TRBD2
TGCAGTGCTAGAGGACAGGGGGGCTTACCCTACGAGCAGTACTTC	CSARGQGGLPYEQYF	TRBV20-1	TRBJ2-7	-	TRBD1